Detailed here is one T cell receptor beta chain. The target antigen is unknown. TCRdb analysed the 5' RACE reads with MiXCR anew, one entry per CDR3 protein. The sample has around 1.7 million distinct CDR3 sequences; roughly 35% are singletons. These data originate in a study of identical twins. Findings and caveats of the study: Out-of-frame alpha sequences shared between twins exhibited an excess of low generation probability.

The germline CDR1 and CDR2 sequences are SGHTA and FQGNSA. The CDR3 is made up of 15 amino acids. V shed 5 bases, J shed 5 bases, and the junction held 11 bases outside the gene matches. The receptor's source is a newborn girl in good health. Source material: cord blood. The chain links TRBV7-2 to TRBJ2-5; the match to TRBD2 covers 7 bases. The CDR3, as DNA: TGTGCCAGCAGCCCCCACCGGGGAGGGTTGGAGACCCAGTACTTC. It codes for CASSPHRGGLETQYF.